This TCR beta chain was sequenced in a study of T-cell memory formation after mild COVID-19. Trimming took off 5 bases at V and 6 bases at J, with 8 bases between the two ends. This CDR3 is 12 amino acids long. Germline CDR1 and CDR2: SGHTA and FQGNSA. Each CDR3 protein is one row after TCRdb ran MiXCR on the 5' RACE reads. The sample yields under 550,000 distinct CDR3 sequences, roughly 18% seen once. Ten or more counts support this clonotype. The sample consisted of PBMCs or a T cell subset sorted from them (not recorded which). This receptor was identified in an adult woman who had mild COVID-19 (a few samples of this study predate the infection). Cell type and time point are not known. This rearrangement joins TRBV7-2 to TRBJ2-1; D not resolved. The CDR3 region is CASSPPGNEQFF. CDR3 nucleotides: TGTGCCAGCAGCCCACCCGGCAATGAGCAGTTCTTC.